The rows below give T cell receptor beta chains drawn from one sample of a study of T-cell reconstitution after alpha-beta-depleted transplantation in children. TCRdb itself ran the PCR reads through MiXCR, one entry per CDR3 protein. The sample includes a few hundred thousand distinct CDR3 sequences, about an eighth of them seen just once. Sequences were derived from PBMCs, mostly from graft donor cells, sampled 360 days after TCRalphabeta/CD19-depleted stem cell transplant. These receptors were obtained from a male patient aged 5 to 17 who had a stem cell transplant for acute myeloid leukemia, so the T cells may come from the graft donor. CDR3s leave out the opening cysteine and the closing phenylalanine or tryptophan.

v_gene,j_gene,CDR3aa
TRBV20-1,TRBJ2-7,SAIRDSSSYEQY
TRBV12-3/TRBV12-4,TRBJ2-7,ASSARGLTGYEQY
TRBV7-8,TRBJ2-1,ASSFLEEDRALF
TRBV15,TRBJ2-5,ATSRYTGTEETQY
TRBV29-1,TRBJ1-3,SVPDGSSGNTIY
TRBV9,TRBJ2-1,ASSVAKGGQGRYNEQF
TRBV24-1,TRBJ2-1,ATSDLGGTEQF
TRBV5-1,TRBJ2-1,ASSFVTGALNEQF
TRBV28,TRBJ2-1,ASTRRAPSGDEQF
TRBV15,TRBJ2-7,ATSVGTIYEQY
TRBV12-3/TRBV12-4,TRBJ2-2,ASDGEGDTGELF
TRBV7-6,TRBJ2-7,ASSRRGTGGLYEQY
TRBV20-1,TRBJ1-5,SAITGNQPQH
TRBV5-1,TRBJ2-1,ASSLLRVPNSYNEQF
TRBV20-1,TRBJ2-1,SASTGNEQF
TRBV20-1,TRBJ2-5,SARRTSGMETQY
TRBV29-1,TRBJ1-1,SVGGRASLEAF
TRBV20-1,TRBJ2-2,SARAQPAELF
TRBV6-5,TRBJ2-1,ASSYSRLAGGPREQF
TRBV12-3/TRBV12-4,TRBJ2-7,ASRPGQGYEQY
TRBV4-3,TRBJ2-3,ASSQGPAGGGGDTQY
TRBV15,TRBJ2-7,ATSHWSRSYEQY
TRBV14,TRBJ1-1,ASSQRIAATEAF
TRBV4-3,TRBJ1-2,ASSQQGQGAESYGYT
TRBV15,TRBJ2-2,ATSVYGTTNTGELF
TRBV7-9,TRBJ2-5,ASSSDDRYQETQY
TRBV6-2/TRBV6-3,TRBJ2-7,ASRTGTSGRGINGESSYEQY
TRBV6-5,TRBJ2-7,ASRLFRGYEQY
TRBV12-3/TRBV12-4,TRBJ2-5,ASRFLAAQETQY
TRBV12-3/TRBV12-4,TRBJ2-1,ASSLAQGYNEQF
TRBV6-2/TRBV6-3,TRBJ2-6,ASRTTGSVLT
TRBV12-3/TRBV12-4,TRBJ2-3,ASSSVNSWAITDTQY
TRBV9,TRBJ2-1,ASSLGTSGDSYNEQF
TRBV6-2/TRBV6-3,TRBJ2-7,ASVRIGGGPYEQY
TRBV12-3/TRBV12-4,TRBJ2-1,ASSLFRRRSPGDNEQF
TRBV29-1,TRBJ2-3,SVDNRLFTDTQY
TRBV5-1,TRBJ2-1,ASSKGTGYGNEQF
TRBV29-1,TRBJ1-5,SARDGEFVQH
TRBV20-1,TRBJ2-7,SARRVGIRGEQY
TRBV7-2,TRBJ2-7,ASSLEGGLALLEQY
TRBV5-1,TRBJ2-2,AVKENSQAPGELF
TRBV28,TRBJ2-5,ASSLRSGWVETQY
TRBV29-1,TRBJ2-1,SVAVANSYNEQF
TRBV6-1,TRBJ1-6,ASSPTRNYNSPLH
TRBV5-6,TRBJ2-1,ASSPLLYNEQF
TRBV20-1,TRBJ2-4,SARDYGQGASRGLENIQY
TRBV7-2,TRBJ2-7,ASSLAGLASYEQY
TRBV12-3/TRBV12-4,TRBJ2-2,ASSLAGANTGELF
TRBV4-3,TRBJ2-6,ASSQEGQGGSGANVLT
TRBV5-4,TRBJ2-1,ASSLAPGTEQF
TRBV27,TRBJ1-3,ASSLGRVRNTIY
TRBV12-3/TRBV12-4,TRBJ2-1,ASSLSFEQF